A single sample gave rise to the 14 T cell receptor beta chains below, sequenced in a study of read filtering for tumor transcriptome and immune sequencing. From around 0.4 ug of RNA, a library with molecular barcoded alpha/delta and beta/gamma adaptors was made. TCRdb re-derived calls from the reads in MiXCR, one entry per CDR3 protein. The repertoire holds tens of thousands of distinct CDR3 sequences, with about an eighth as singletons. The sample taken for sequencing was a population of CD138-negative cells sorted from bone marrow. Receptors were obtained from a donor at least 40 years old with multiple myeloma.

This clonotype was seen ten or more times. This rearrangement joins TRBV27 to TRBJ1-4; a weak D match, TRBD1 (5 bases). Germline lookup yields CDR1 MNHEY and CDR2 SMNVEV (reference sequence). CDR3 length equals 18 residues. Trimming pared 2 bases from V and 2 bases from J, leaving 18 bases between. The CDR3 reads CASSLRGSRWGTNEKLFF. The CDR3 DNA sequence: TGTGCCAGCAGTTTACGGGGTTCAAGGTGGGGCACTAATGAAAAACTGTTTTTT.

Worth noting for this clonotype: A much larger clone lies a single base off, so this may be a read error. The CDR3 loop reads CASSWPSYERYF. The CDR3 region has the DNA TGTGCCAGCAGTTGGCCCTCCTACGAGCGGTACTTC. The gene calls are TRBV28 and TRBJ2-7, with D unresolved. In germline, CDR1 is MDHEN, CDR2 SYDVKM. This CDR3 is built from 12 residues. The whole variable domain, remainder taken from reference TRBV28 and TRBJ2-7, is DVKVTQSSRYLVKRTGEKVFLECVQDMDHENMFWYRQDPGLGLRLIYFSYDVKMKEKGDIPEGYSVSREKKERFSLILESASTNQTSMYLCASSWPSYERYFGPGTRLTVT.

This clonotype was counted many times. The CDR3 DNA sequence: TGCAGTGCCGTACCGGGGGCGGGAGGGAATGAGCAGTTCTTC. This translates into CSAVPGAGGNEQFF. The genes are TRBV20-1 and TRBJ2-1; 9 bases are shared with TRBD2. Germline V gives CDR1 DFQATT, CDR2 SNEGSKA (reference sequence). The V and J ends lost 6 bases and 7 bases, in that order; junction bases with no gene match: 10. CDR3 length: 14 amino acids.

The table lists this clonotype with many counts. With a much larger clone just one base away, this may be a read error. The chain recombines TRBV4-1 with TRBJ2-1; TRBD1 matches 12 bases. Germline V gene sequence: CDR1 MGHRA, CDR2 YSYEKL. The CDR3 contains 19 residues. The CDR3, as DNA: TGCGCCAGCAGCCAAGATATAGTCCTGGGGACAGGGGGCTACAATAAGCAGTTCTTC. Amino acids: CASSQDIVLGTGGYNKQFF.

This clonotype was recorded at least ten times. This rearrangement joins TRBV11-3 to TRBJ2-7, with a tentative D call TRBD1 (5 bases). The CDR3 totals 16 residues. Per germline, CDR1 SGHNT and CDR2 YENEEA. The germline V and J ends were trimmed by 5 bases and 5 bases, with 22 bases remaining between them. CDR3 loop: CASSLSGWGSSDEQYF. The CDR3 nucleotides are TGTGCCAGCAGCCTCAGTGGTTGGGGCTCGTCTGACGAGCAGTACTTC. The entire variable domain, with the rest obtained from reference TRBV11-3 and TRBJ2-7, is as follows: EAGVVQSPRYKIIEKKQPVAFWCNPISGHNTLYWYLQNLGQGPELLIRYENEEAVDDSQLPKDRFSAERLKGVDSTLKIQPAELGDSAVYLCASSLSGWGSSDEQYFGPGTRLTVT.

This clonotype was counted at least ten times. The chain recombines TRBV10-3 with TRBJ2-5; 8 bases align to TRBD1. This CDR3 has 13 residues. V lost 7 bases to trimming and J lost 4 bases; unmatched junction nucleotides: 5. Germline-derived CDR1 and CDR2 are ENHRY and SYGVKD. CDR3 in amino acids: CAIMQGARETQYF. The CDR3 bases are TGTGCCATCATGCAGGGGGCTAGAGAGACCCAGTACTTC.

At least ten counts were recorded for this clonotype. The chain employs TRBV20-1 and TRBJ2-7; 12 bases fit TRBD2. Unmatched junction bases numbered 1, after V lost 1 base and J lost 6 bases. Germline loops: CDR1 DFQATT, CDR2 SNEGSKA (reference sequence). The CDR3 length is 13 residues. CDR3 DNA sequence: TGCAGTGCTAGAGCTAGCGGGAGGGTCGAGCAGTACTTC. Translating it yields CSARASGRVEQYF.

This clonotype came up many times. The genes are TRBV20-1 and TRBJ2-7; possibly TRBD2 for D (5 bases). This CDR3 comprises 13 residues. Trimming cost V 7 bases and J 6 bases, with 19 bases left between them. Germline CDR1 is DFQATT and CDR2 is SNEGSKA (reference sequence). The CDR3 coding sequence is TGCAGTGTGGACGGAGGAACTTCGGGCGAGCAGTACTTC. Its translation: CSVDGGTSGEQYF.

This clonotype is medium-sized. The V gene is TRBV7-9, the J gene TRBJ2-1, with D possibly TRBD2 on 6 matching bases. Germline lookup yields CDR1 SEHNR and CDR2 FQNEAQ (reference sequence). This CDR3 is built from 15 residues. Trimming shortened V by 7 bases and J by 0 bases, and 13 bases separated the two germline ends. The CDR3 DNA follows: TGTGCCAGCATCGCACATAGCGGCTCCTACAATGAGCAGTTCTTC. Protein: CASIAHSGSYNEQFF.

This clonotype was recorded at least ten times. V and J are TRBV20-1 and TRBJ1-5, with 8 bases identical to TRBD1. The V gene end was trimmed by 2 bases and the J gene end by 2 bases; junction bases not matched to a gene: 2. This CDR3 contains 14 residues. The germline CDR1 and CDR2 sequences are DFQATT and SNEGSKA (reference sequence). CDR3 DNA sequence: TGCAGTGCTAGACCGACAGGGGGCAATCAGCCCCAGCATTTT. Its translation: CSARPTGGNQPQHF.

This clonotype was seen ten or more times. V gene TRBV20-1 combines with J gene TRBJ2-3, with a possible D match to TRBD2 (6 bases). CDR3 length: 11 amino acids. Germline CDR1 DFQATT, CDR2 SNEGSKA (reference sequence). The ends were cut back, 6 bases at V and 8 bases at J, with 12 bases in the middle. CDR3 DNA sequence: TGCAGTGCGGAGCGGGCGGGTACGCAGTATTTT. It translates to CSAERAGTQYF.

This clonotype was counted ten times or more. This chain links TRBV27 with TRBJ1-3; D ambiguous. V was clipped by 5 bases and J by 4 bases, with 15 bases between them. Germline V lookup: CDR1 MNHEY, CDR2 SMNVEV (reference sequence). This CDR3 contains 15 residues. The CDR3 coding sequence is TGTGCCAGCAGTCCCCTAGGGCAAGGCGGAAACACCATATATTTT. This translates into CASSPLGQGGNTIYF.

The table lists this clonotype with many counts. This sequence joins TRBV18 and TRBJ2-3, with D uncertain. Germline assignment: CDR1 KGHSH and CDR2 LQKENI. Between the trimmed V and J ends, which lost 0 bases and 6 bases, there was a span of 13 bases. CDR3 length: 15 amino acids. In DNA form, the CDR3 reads TGTGCCAGCTCACCACCATCCCTTTTTCCGGATACGCAGTATTTT. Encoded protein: CASSPPSLFPDTQYF.

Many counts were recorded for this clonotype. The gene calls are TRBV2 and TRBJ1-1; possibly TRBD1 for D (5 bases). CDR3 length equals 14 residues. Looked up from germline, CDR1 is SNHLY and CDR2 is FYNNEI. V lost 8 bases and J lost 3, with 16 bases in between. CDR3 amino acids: CASGSGEDHTEAFF. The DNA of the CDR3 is TGTGCCAGCGGTTCGGGGGAGGACCACACTGAAGCTTTCTTT.